Sequencing of this TCR beta chain was carried out in a study of blood T cell repertoires in COVID-19. At the level of the study: The samples span acute and convalescent COVID-19 from the United States, Italy and Spain. PBMCs, B-cell-depleted T cells, or T cells provided the cDNA or gDNA that made up the material.

The CDR3 runs to 18 residues. Germline CDR1 reads SGDLS; CDR2 reads YYNGEE. Authors' analysis steps: Nucleated cell number was recorded as an estimate derived from reference gene primer amplification. The assay was immunoSEQ multiplex PCR, and TCRdb's table has in-frame clones only and misses some. For V, J and clone size, that table is used; D and trimming come from the DNA. The sample contains 150,000 to 200,000 clones, approximately 83% of which appear only once. To note about this clone: One end of the junction varies from germline; a read error may be responsible.

The V call is TRBV9, the J call TRBJ2-1, with D tentatively TRBD2 (5 bases). The receptor's source is a human donor with acute or convalescent COVID-19. The donor label of this sample is uncertain. The specimen sequenced was peripheral blood. This CDR3 is CASSVSKKERSSHNEQFF. CDR3 in DNA: TGTGCCAGCAGCGTAAGTAAAAAGGAGCGGAGCTCCCACAATGAGCAGTTCTTC.